The rows below give T cell receptor beta chains drawn from one sample of a study of blood T cells in healthy people across ages. One entry per CDR3 protein, called by TCRdb with MiXCR from the 5' RACE reads. The sample shows over 600,000 distinct CDR3 sequences, roughly 46% of them seen only once. The sample consisted of blood. The receptors were gathered from a man at least 80 years old in good health. CDR3s include the opening cysteine and the closing phenylalanine or tryptophan. A D gene is named only where the DNA matches it firmly. Size is omitted from some rows. Given values are once, few, many or a class for expanded clones.

TRBJ2-4	once	TRBV5-8	-	TGTGCCGGCAGCTTGGGTAACAGGGTTGCCAAAAACATTCAGTACTTC	CAGSLGNRVAKNIQYF
TRBJ2-7	few	TRBV12-3/TRBV12-4	-	TGTGCCAGCAGTTTATTTGGGGCCGACGAGCAGTACTTC	CASSLFGADEQYF
TRBJ2-1	-	TRBV20-1	TRBD1	TGCAGTGCAGATCCGGGACAGTCTTGGCAAGAGACCCAGTTCTTC	CSADPGQSWQETQFF
TRBJ2-5	-	TRBV29-1	TRBD2	TGCAGCGTTGCCAGGGAGGGCAATGAGCAGTACTTC	CSVAREGNEQYF
TRBJ2-7	-	TRBV20-1	-	TGCAGTGCGGAAAGACGGGAGTCCTACGAGCAGTACTTC	CSAERRESYEQYF
TRBJ2-3	few	TRBV29-1	-	TGCAGCGCCTACCGGACAGATACGCAGTATTTT	CSAYRTDTQYF
TRBJ2-1	once	TRBV7-4	TRBD1	TGTGCCAGCAGCTCTCACCGACAGGGGAGAGATGAGCAGTTCTTC	CASSSHRQGRDEQFF
TRBJ2-1	few	TRBV5-1	-	TGCGCCAGCAGCTTGAACGTAAACGCAGCGGGCTACAATGAGCAGTTCTTC	CASSLNVNAAGYNEQFF
TRBJ1-5	-	TRBV20-1	-	TGCAGTGCTAGAGTACCCCTTATGGGCAATCAGCCCCAGCATTTT	CSARVPLMGNQPQHF
TRBJ2-5	few	TRBV4-3	-	TGCGCCAGCAGCCAATCTTGGACTGTCAGCCAAGAGACCCAGTACTTC	CASSQSWTVSQETQYF
TRBJ2-7	-	TRBV24-1	-	TGTGCCACCAGTGATTCGGATGTCCCCCACTACGAGCAGTACTTC	CATSDSDVPHYEQYF
TRBJ2-5	-	TRBV7-3	-	TGTGCCAGCAGCCCAGCAGGGTCGCACGGTGAGCAGTACTTC	CASSPAGSHGEQYF
TRBJ2-2	few	TRBV4-2	-	TGTGCCAGCAGCCAAGATCAGGGGGGCGGGAGCACGTCCGGGGAGCTGTTTTTT	CASSQDQGGGSTSGELFF
TRBJ1-5	-	TRBV20-1	-	TGCAGTGCTAGACACAGCAATCAGCCCCAGCATTTT	CSARHSNQPQHF
TRBJ2-3	-	TRBV6-6	-	TGTGCCAGCAGTCTCAGGGATGTCTTCTCAGATACGCAGTATTTT	CASSLRDVFSDTQYF
TRBJ2-1	-	TRBV20-1	TRBD2	TGCAGTGCGAAACTAGCGGCTGCCTCCTACAATGAGCAGTTCTTC	CSAKLAAASYNEQFF
TRBJ2-1	many	TRBV29-1	TRBD2	TGCAGCGTTGAAAATATGCTAGCGGGAAAGGGGATTGAGCAGTTCTTC	CSVENMLAGKGIEQFF
TRBJ2-7	-	TRBV7-8	TRBD2	TGTGCCAGCAGCTTTACTAGCGGGAGAAGCTACGAGCAGTACTTC	CASSFTSGRSYEQYF
TRBJ2-1	-	TRBV28	TRBD2	TGTGCCAGCATTACGACTAGCGGGAAGCCTAATGAGCAGTTCTTC	CASITTSGKPNEQFF
TRBJ1-2	few	TRBV6-5	-	TGTGCCAGCACTCCGGAGGGGGGCAACTATGGCTACACCTTC	CASTPEGGNYGYTF
TRBJ1-5	-	TRBV19	TRBD1	TGTGCCAGCGCGGACAGGTACAATCAGCCCCAGCATTTT	CASADRYNQPQHF
TRBJ2-1	-	TRBV11-1	-	TGTGCCAGCGGCTCTACTTTGGGGGAGCAGTTCTTC	CASGSTLGEQFF
TRBJ2-1	few	TRBV5-1	-	TGCGCCAGCAGCTTGAAGGAGTTCTCCTACAATGAGCAGTTCTTC	CASSLKEFSYNEQFF
TRBJ1-4	few	TRBV12-3/TRBV12-4	TRBD1	TGTGCCAGCAGCTTCGAGGGACAGATGAATGAAAAACTGTTTTTT	CASSFEGQMNEKLFF
TRBJ2-5	-	TRBV2	-	TGTGCCAGCAGAGGCAGGACTGGTGGAAGGGAGACCCAGTACTTC	CASRGRTGGRETQYF
TRBJ1-1	-	TRBV20-1	-	TGCAGTGCGGGCCCCCGGGTGAACACTGAAGCTTTCTTT	CSAGPRVNTEAFF
TRBJ2-3	-	TRBV5-1	TRBD1	TGCGCCAGCAGCTGGACAGGGGGCGCAGATACGCAGTATTTT	CASSWTGGADTQYF
TRBJ2-1	few	TRBV3-1	-	TGTGCCAGCAGCCAAGTAGAGGGATTTTGGTTCTTC	CASSQVEGFWFF
TRBJ2-5	-	TRBV6-2/TRBV6-3	TRBD2	TGTGCCAGCAATTCAGCGGGGGAGACCCAGTACTTC	CASNSAGETQYF
TRBJ1-1	-	TRBV3-1	-	TGTGCCAGCAGCCAAGGGGGGGTCACTGAAGCTTTCTTT	CASSQGGVTEAFF
TRBJ2-5	many	TRBV7-3	TRBD1	TGTGCCAGCAGCTCGGGACAGGGGGAGACCCAGTACTTC	CASSSGQGETQYF
TRBJ2-7	few	TRBV5-6	-	TGTGCCAGCAGCGGCGGGGAGGGAGGGGGCTACGAGCAGTACTTC	CASSGGEGGGYEQYF
TRBJ2-7	few	TRBV6-1	-	TGTGCCTGCAGTCCACTTCTTGGGGGACGGATTTCCTACGAGCAGTACTTC	CACSPLLGGRISYEQYF
TRBJ2-1	few	TRBV10-3	-	TGTGCCATCCAGTCGCGGGACACGTCCTACAATGAGCAGTTCTTC	CAIQSRDTSYNEQFF
TRBJ2-5	many	TRBV7-2	TRBD1	TGTGCCAGCAGCCAGGACAGGGGAATTGAGACCCAGTACTTC	CASSQDRGIETQYF
TRBJ2-1	-	TRBV6-1	-	TGTGCCAGCAGTGAAGTACGCGGAATCCACAATGAGCAGTTCTTC	CASSEVRGIHNEQFF
TRBJ1-5	-	TRBV27	TRBD1	TGTGCCAGCAGTCAAAAAGGACAGGGCTCCAATCAGCCCCAGCATTTT	CASSQKGQGSNQPQHF
TRBJ1-6	few	TRBV5-1	-	TGCGCCAGCAGCTTTACAGAGATTAATAATTCACCCCTCCACTTT	CASSFTEINNSPLHF
TRBJ2-7	-	TRBV12-3/TRBV12-4	-	TGTGCCAGCAGCAGAAACGGGGCCCGGGATGAGCAGTACTTC	CASSRNGARDEQYF
TRBJ2-3	-	TRBV7-2	-	TGTGCCAGCAGCTTAGGTTGGAGTACTAGCACAGATACGCAGTATTTT	CASSLGWSTSTDTQYF
TRBJ2-2	-	TRBV7-2	-	TGTGCCAGCAGCTTAGTGGCAGGGGCCCACACCGGGGAGCTGTTTTTT	CASSLVAGAHTGELFF
TRBJ2-1	once	TRBV12-3/TRBV12-4	-	TGTGCCAGCAGGGGACTGGGAGGCACAGATACGCAGTTCTTC	CASRGLGGTDTQFF
TRBJ2-3	-	TRBV29-1	-	TGCAGCGTTGATCGGCCGCAGGGGACAGATACGCAGTATTTT	CSVDRPQGTDTQYF
TRBJ2-7	-	TRBV9	TRBD2	TGTGCCAGCAGCGCCTCCGGGACTAGCGGGCTTTCCTACGAGCAGTACTTC	CASSASGTSGLSYEQYF
TRBJ2-7	many	TRBV9	-	TGTGCCAGCAGCGTAGCTGGCCAGGGGAGTTACGAGCAGTACTTC	CASSVAGQGSYEQYF
TRBJ2-5	-	TRBV6-6	-	TGTGCCAGCAGTTACTCGTCAGGAGCCGCCACCCAGTACTTC	CASSYSSGAATQYF
TRBJ2-3	-	TRBV4-3	TRBD2	TGCGCCAGCAGCCAAGAGGGGGGGAAAGATACGCAGTATTTT	CASSQEGGKDTQYF
TRBJ2-7	many	TRBV29-1	TRBD2	TGCAGCGTTGAAAGGATTATTGGGGGTACTAGCGGGTACGAGCAGTACTTC	CSVERIIGGTSGYEQYF
TRBJ2-5	-	TRBV7-2	TRBD2	TGTGCCAGCATACTAGCGGGAACCTCCGGTAATGAGCAGTACTTC	CASILAGTSGNEQYF